A single sample gave rise to the 2 T cell receptor beta chains below, sequenced in a study of neurological immune-mediated disorders. MiXCR, run by TCRdb on the 5' RACE reads, gives a single entry per CDR3 protein. The sample has tens of thousands of distinct CDR3 sequences, more than 15% seen once. The sequencing input was PBMCs. These TCRs come from a woman aged 40 to 55 in good health.

This clonotype was seen repeatedly, ten times or more. The chain links TRBV7-8 to TRBJ2-3, with D hard to call. Germline loops: CDR1 SGHVS, CDR2 FQNEAQ. This CDR3 contains 14 residues. Trimming removed 0 bases at V and 3 bases at J, with 7 bases between. CDR3: CASSLAELTDTQYF. The CDR3 nucleotides are TGTGCCAGCAGCTTAGCGGAGTTAACAGATACGCAGTATTTT.

This clonotype has at least ten counts. This rearrangement joins TRBV4-3 to TRBJ2-2, with 7 bases matching TRBD1. The ends lost 3 bases at V and 3 bases at J; junction bases unmatched: 13. The CDR3 consists of 18 residues. Germline V gene sequence: CDR1 LGHNA, CDR2 YSLEER. CDR3 DNA: TGCGCCAGCAGCCAGTCTTCCTTAGGGGGCCGGGACACCGGGGAGCTGTTTTTT. It translates to CASSQSSLGGRDTGELFF.